Listed here is a single T cell receptor (beta chain). This sample was included in a study of blood T cell repertoires in COVID-19. In the study overall: Sources were T cells, B-cell-depleted T cells, or PBMCs; the material itself was cDNA or gDNA.

The study drew participants aged about 18 to 95 years from 20 to 30 US areas. The CDR3 has 14 amino acids. Deletions cut 5 bases from V and 6 bases from J, with 13 bases between. Germline V CDR1 and CDR2: PRHDT, FYEKMQ (reference sequence). Authors' processing steps: Amplification of reference gene primers provided the estimated nucleated cell counts. The assay was immunoSEQ multiplex PCR, and TCRdb's table has in-frame clones only and misses some. Clonal size and the V and J genes are those of that table, whereas D and trimming came from the DNA. The table shows approximately 360,000 clones, with roughly 90% occurring only once.

The rearrangement uses TRBV13 and TRBJ1-4; D may be TRBD1 (5 bases). What was sequenced was PBMCs or T cells enriched from blood (not recorded which). This receptor was taken from a woman in her twenties or thirties with acute COVID-19. The CDR3 spells CASSLRQGDEKLFF. CDR3 nucleotide sequence: TGTGCCAGCAGCCTCCGTCAGGGTGATGAAAAACTGTTTTTT.